This entry concerns a single T cell receptor beta chain. The antigen is undetermined. TCRdb's copy holds only in-frame clones and misses some; the assay was immunoSEQ multiplex PCR. The data hold under 100,000 clones, with approximately 96% observed a single time. The CDR3 extends over 12 amino acids. V was shortened by 4 bases and J by 0 bases, with 5 bases between the two germline ends. Looked up from germline, CDR1 is SGDLS and CDR2 is YYNGEE. This entry is derived from a study of cytomegalovirus exposure and HLA in healthy donors. Overall study findings and caveats: Both high specificity and high sensitivity reportedly marked the classifier's diagnosis of cytomegalovirus status. There were some public TCRs occurring in many donors, but most TCR sequences were rare. Researchers counted 164 TCR beta chains as cytomegalovirus-associated.

The study drew the donors from its 120-subject validation cohort, separate from the approximately 700-subject first cohort. The sample comprised PBMCs. This rearrangement joins TRBV9 to TRBJ2-7; D unresolved. The source is a man aged 18 to 30 in good health and CMV-seronegative. CDR3 region: CASSPLSYEQYF. The CDR3 coding sequence is TGTGCCAGCAGCCCTCTCTCCTACGAGCAGTACTTC.